These 6 T cell receptor beta chains came from one sample sequenced in a study of cytomegalovirus exposure and HLA in healthy donors. The PCR made use of 60 Vbeta and 13 Jbeta primers. The assay was immunoSEQ multiplex PCR, and TCRdb's table has in-frame clones only and misses some. The table lists approximately 100,000 clones, about 81% of them singletons. What was sequenced was PBMCs. These receptors were obtained from a man between 50 and 59 years old in good health and CMV-seronegative.

Written as DNA, the CDR3 is TGCGCCAGCTCAGAAGGAGAAGGGGTCGCCTACGAGCAGTACTTC. It translates to CASSEGEGVAYEQYF. This rearrangement joins TRBV4-1 to TRBJ2-7; D is perhaps TRBD1 (5 bases). V was cut by 8 bases and J by 2 bases, with 19 bases left in between. This CDR3 has 15 amino acids. In germline, CDR1 is MGHRA, CDR2 YSYEKL.

The V gene is TRBV9, the J gene TRBJ2-1; 9 bases are shared with TRBD2. The germline CDR1 and CDR2 sequences are SGDLS and YYNGEE. This CDR3 has 16 amino acids. V lost 0 bases and J lost 6; bases outside the gene matches: 7. CDR3 loop: CASSVDGGRARNEQFF. CDR3 DNA: TGTGCCAGCAGCGTAGACGGCGGGAGGGCCCGCAATGAGCAGTTCTTC.

The chain carries TRBV7-2 and TRBJ2-1; no clear D. V lost 5 bases and J lost 10, with 9 bases in between. The CDR3 extends over 11 amino acids. Germline V lookup: CDR1 SGHTA, CDR2 FQGNSA. The chain's CDR3 is CASSASREQFF. The CDR3 region has the DNA TGTGCCAGCAGCGCGTCGCGCGAGCAGTTCTTC.

The chain couples TRBV29-1 to TRBJ2-5, with 14 bases fitting TRBD2. Germline CDR1 is SQVTM and CDR2 is ANQGSEA. J lost 3 bases, V lost 6 bases, and 3 bases had no gene match. There are 14 residues in the CDR3. The CDR3 here is CSVPTSGGEETQYF. CDR3 DNA: TGCAGCGTGCCGACTAGCGGGGGGGAAGAGACCCAGTACTTC.

This clone was detected only a few times. The chain recombines TRBV6-1 with TRBJ2-1; D unclear. V lost 4 bases to trimming and J lost 2 bases, with 6 bases between them. CDR1 is MNHNS and CDR2 is SASEGT in the germline V gene. This CDR3 contains 13 residues. DNA of the CDR3: TGTGCCAGCAGTGCCGAGACCTACAATGAGCAGTTCTTC. Translation: CASSAETYNEQFF.

The chain carries TRBV7-9 and TRBJ2-3, with a possible D match to TRBD2 (5 bases). V shed 1 base and J shed 8 bases, with 13 bases lying between them. Germline CDR1 is SEHNR and CDR2 is FQNEAQ (reference sequence). This CDR3 is built from 14 residues. The CDR3 region is CASSLVSSSGTQYF. The CDR3 DNA follows: TGTGCCAGCAGCTTAGTCTCTTCAAGCGGTACGCAGTATTTT.